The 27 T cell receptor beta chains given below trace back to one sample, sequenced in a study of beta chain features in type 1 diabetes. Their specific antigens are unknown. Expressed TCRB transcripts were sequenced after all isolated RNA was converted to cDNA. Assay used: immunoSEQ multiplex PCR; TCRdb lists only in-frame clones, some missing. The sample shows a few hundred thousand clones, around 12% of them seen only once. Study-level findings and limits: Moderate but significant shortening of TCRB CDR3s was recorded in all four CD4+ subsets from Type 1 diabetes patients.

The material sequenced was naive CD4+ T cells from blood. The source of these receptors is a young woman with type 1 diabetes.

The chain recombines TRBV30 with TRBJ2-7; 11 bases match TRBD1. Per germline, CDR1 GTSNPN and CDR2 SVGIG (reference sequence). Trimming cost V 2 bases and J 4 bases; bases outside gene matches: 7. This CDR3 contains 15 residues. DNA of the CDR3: TGTGCCTGGAGTACGGGGGACAGGGGGTTGTACGAGCAGTACTTC. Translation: CAWSTGDRGLYEQYF. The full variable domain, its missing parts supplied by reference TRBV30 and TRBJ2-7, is SQTIHQWPATLVQPVGSPLSLECTVEGTSNPNLYWYRQAAGRGLQLLFYSVGIGQISSEVPQNLSASRPQDRQFILSSKKLLLSDSGFYLCAWSTGDRGLYEQYFGPGTRLTVT.

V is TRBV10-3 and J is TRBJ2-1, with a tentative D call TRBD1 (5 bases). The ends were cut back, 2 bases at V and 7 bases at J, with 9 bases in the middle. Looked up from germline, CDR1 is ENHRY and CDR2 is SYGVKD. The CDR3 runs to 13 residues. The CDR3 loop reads CAISEPGLNEQFF. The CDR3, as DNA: TGTGCCATCAGTGAGCCAGGGTTGAATGAGCAGTTCTTC.

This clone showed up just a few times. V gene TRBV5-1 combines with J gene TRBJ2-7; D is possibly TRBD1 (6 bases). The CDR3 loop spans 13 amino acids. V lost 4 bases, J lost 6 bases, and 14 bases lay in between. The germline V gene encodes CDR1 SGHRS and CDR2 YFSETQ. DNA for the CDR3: TGCGCCAGCAGCCGGCAGGCAGGGGTCGAGCAGTACTTC. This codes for CASSRQAGVEQYF.

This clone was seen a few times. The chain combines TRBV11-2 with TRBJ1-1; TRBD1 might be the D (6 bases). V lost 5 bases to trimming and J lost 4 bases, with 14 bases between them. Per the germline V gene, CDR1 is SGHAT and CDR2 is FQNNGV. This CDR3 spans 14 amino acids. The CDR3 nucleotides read TGTGCCAGCAGCCCGGCGGGGGCCTCCACTGAAGCTTTCTTT. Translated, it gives CASSPAGASTEAFF.

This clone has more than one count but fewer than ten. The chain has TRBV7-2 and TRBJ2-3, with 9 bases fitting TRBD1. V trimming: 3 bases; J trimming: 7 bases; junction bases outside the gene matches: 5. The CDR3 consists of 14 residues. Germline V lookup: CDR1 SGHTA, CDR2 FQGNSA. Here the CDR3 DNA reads TGTGCCAGCAGCTTGGGACAGGGTACCAATACGCAGTATTTT. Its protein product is CASSLGQGTNTQYF.

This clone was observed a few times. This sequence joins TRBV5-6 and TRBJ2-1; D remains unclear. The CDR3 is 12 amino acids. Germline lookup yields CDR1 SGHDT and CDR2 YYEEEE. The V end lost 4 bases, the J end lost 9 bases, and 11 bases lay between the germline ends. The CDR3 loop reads CASSPLPGEQFF. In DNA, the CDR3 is TGTGCCAGCAGCCCCCTGCCGGGTGAGCAGTTCTTC.

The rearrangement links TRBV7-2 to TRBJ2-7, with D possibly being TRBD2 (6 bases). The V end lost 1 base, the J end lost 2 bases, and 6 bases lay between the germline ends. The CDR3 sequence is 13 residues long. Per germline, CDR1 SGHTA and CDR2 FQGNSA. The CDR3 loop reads CASSLGLAYEQYF. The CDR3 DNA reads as TGTGCCAGCAGCTTAGGACTAGCCTACGAGCAGTACTTC.

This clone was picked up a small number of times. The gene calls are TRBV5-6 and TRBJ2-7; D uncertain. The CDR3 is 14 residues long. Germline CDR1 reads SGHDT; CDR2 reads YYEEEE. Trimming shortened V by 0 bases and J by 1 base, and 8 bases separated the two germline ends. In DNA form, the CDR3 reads TGTGCCAGCAGCTTGGCCCCTGCGTCCTACGAGCAGTACTTC. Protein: CASSLAPASYEQYF.

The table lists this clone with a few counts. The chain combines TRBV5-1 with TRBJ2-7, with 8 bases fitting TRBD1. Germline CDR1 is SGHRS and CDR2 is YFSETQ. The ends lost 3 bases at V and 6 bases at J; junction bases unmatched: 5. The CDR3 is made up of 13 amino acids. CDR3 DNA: TGCGCCAGCAGCTGGGCAGGGGGCTCCGAGCAGTACTTC. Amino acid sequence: CASSWAGGSEQYF.

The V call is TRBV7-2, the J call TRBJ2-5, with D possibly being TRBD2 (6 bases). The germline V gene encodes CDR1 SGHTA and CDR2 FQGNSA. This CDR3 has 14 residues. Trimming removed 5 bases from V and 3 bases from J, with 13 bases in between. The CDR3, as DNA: TGTGCCAGCAGCAATAGCGGAGCGAAAGAGACCCAGTACTTC. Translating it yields CASSNSGAKETQYF.

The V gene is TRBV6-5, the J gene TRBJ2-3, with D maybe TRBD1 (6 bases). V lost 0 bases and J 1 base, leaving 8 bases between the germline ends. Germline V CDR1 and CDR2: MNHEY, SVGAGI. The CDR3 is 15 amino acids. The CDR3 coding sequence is TGTGCCAGCAGTTACTCACAGGGTCGCACAGATACGCAGTATTTT. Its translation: CASSYSQGRTDTQYF.

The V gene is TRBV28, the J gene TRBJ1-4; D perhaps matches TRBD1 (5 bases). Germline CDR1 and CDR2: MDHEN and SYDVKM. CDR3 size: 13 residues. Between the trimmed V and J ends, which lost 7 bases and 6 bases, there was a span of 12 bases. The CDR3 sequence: CASIAGMDEKLFF. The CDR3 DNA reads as TGTGCCAGCATAGCAGGGATGGATGAAAAACTGTTTTTT.

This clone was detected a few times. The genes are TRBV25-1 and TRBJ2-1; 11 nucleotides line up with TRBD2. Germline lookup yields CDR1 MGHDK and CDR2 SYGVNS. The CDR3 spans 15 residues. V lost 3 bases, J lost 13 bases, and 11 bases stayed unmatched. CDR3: CASSDGGPSGRLQFF. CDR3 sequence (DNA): TGTGCCAGCAGTGATGGGGGACCTAGCGGGAGGCTCCAGTTCTTC. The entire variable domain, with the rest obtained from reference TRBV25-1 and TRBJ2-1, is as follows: EADIYQTPRYLVIGTGKKITLECSQTMGHDKMYWYQQDPGMELHLIHYSYGVNSTEKGDLSSESTVSRIRTEHFPLTLESARPSHTSQYLCASSDGGPSGRLQFFGPGTRLTVL.

CDR3 loop: CATAPLAVNNEQFF. For the CDR3, the DNA is TGTGCCACCGCCCCCTTAGCGGTCAACAATGAGCAGTTCTTC. The chain links TRBV19 to TRBJ2-1; TRBD2 might be the D (6 bases). The CDR3 totals 14 residues. Looked up from germline, CDR1 is LNHDA and CDR2 is SQIVND (reference sequence). The V end was cut by 10 bases, the J end by 5 bases, with 18 bases between.

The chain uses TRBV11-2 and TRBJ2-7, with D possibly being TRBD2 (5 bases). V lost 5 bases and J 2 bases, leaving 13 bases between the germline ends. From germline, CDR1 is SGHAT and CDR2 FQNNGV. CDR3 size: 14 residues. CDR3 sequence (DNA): TGTGCCAGCAGCCGACGGGATTACACCTACGAGCAGTACTTC. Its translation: CASSRRDYTYEQYF.

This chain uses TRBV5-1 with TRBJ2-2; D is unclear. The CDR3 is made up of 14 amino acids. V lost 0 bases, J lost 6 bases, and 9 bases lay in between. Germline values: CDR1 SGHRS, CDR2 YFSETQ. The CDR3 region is CASSLAQVPGELFF. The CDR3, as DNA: TGCGCCAGCAGCTTGGCGCAGGTACCCGGGGAGCTGTTTTTT.

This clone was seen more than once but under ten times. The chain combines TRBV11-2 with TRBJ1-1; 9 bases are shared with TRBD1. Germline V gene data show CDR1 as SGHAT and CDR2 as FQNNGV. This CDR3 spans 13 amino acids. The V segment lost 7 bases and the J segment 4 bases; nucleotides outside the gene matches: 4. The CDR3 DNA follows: TGTGCCAGCACACCGGGACAGGGCACTGAAGCTTTCTTT. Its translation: CASTPGQGTEAFF. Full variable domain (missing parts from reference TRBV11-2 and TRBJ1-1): EAGVAQSPRYKIIEKRQSVAFWCNPISGHATLYWYQQILGQGPKLLIQFQNNGVVDDSQLPKDRFSAERLKGVDSTLKIQPAKLEDSAVYLCASTPGQGTEAFFGQGTRLTVV.

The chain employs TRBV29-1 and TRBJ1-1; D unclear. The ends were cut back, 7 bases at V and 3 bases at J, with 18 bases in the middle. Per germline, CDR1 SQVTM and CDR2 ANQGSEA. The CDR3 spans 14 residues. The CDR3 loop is CSATPARGYTEAFF. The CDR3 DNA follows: TGCAGCGCCACTCCCGCGCGAGGGTACACTGAAGCTTTCTTT.

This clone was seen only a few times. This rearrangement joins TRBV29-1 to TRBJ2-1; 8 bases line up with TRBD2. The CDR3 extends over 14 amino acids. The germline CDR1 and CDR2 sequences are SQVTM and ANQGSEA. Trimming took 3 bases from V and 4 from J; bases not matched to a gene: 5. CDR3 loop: CSVESRGGYNEQFF. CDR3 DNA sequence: TGCAGCGTTGAGTCACGGGGGGGGTACAATGAGCAGTTCTTC.

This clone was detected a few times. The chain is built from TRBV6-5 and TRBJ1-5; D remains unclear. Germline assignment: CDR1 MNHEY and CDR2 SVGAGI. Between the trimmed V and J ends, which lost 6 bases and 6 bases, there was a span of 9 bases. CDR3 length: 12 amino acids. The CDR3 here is CASSQRGQPQHF. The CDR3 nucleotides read TGTGCCAGCAGCCAACGGGGTCAGCCCCAGCATTTT.

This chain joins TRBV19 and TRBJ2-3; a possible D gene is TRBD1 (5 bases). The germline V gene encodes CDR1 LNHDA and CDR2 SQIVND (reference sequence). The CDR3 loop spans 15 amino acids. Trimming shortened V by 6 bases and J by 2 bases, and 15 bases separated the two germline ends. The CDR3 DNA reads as TGTGCCAGTAGCCCCCCTGACAGACTCACAGATACGCAGTATTTT. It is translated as CASSPPDRLTDTQYF.

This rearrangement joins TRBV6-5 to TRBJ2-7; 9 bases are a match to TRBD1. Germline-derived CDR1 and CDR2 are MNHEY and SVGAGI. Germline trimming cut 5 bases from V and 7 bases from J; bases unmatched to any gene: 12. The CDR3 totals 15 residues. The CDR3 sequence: CASSITGQGLREQYF. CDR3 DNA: TGTGCCAGCAGTATTACTGGACAGGGGTTGAGGGAGCAGTACTTC.

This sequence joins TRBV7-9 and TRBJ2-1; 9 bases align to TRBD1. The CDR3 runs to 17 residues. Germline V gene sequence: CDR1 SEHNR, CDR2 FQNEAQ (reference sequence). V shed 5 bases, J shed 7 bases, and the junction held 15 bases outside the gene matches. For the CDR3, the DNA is TGTGCCAGCAGCCGACCGGGACAGGGATTCTCCAGGAATGAGCAGTTCTTC. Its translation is CASSRPGQGFSRNEQFF.

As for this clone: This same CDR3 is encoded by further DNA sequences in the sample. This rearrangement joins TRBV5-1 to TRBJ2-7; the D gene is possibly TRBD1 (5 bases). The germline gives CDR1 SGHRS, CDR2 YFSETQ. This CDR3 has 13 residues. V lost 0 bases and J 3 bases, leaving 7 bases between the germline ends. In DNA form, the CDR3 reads TGCGCCAGCAGCTTGGGACAGAGCTACGAGCAGTACTTC. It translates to CASSLGQSYEQYF. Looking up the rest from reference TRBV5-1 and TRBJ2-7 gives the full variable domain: KAGVTQTPRYLIKTRGQQVTLSCSPISGHRSVSWYQQTPGQGLQFLFEYFSETQRNKGNFPGRFSGRQFSNSRSEMNVSTLELGDSALYLCASSLGQSYEQYFGPGTRLTVT.

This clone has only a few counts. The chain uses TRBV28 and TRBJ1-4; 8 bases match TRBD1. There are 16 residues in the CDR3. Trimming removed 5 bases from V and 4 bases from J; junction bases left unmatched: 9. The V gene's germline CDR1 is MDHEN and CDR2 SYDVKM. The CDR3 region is CASSNTRGLGNEKLFF. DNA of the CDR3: TGTGCCAGCAGTAATACCAGGGGGCTGGGTAATGAAAAACTGTTTTTT. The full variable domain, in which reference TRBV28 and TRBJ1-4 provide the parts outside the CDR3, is DVKVTQSSRYLVKRTGEKVFLECVQDMDHENMFWYRQDPGLGLRLIYFSYDVKMKEKGDIPEGYSVSREKKERFSLILESASTNQTSMYLCASSNTRGLGNEKLFFGSGTQLSVL.

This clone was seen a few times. The CDR3 DNA sequence: TGTGCCAGCAGCTTGGATCTAGCGGAGCAGTTCTTC. Amino acids: CASSLDLAEQFF. The J gene is TRBJ2-1, the V gene TRBV7-2; TRBD2 might be the D (6 bases). Germline loops: CDR1 SGHTA, CDR2 FQGNSA. V lost 3 bases and J 10 bases, leaving 10 bases between the germline ends. This CDR3 region has 12 residues. The full variable domain, completed using reference TRBV7-2 and TRBJ2-1, is GAGVSQSPSNKVTEKGKDVELRCDPISGHTALYWYRQSLGQGLEFLIYFQGNSAPDKSGLPSDRFSAERTGGSVSTLTIQRTQQEDSAVYLCASSLDLAEQFFGPGTRLTVL.

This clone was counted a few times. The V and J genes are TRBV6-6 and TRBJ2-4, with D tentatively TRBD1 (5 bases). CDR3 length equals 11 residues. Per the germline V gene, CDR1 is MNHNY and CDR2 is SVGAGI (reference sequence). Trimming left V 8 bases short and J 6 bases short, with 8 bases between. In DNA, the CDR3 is TGTGCCAGCGCAGGGTCAAACATTCAGTACTTC. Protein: CASAGSNIQYF.